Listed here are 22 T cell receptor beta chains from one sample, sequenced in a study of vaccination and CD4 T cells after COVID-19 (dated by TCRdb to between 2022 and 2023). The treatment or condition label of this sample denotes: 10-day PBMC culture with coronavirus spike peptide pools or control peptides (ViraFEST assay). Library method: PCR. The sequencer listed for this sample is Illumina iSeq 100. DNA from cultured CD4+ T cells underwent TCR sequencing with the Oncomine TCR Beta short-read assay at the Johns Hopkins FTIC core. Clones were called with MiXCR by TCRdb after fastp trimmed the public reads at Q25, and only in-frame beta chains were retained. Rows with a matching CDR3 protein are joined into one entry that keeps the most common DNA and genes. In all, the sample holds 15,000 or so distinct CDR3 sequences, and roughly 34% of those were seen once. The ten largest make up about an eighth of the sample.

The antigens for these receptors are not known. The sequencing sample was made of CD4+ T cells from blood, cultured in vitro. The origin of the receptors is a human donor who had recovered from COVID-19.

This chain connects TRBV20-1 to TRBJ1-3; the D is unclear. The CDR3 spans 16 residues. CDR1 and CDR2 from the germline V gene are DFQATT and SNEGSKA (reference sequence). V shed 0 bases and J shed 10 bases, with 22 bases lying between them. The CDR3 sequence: CSARDLMPTAGRTIYF. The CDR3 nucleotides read TGCAGTGCTAGAGATCTCATGCCGACGGCCGGACGGACCATATATTTT.

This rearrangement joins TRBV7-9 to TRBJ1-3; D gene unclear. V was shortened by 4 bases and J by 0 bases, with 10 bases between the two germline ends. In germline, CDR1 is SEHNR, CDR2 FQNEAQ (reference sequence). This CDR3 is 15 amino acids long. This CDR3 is CASSSDKGSGNTIYF. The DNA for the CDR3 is TGTGCCAGCAGCTCCGACAAGGGCTCTGGAAACACCATATATTTT.

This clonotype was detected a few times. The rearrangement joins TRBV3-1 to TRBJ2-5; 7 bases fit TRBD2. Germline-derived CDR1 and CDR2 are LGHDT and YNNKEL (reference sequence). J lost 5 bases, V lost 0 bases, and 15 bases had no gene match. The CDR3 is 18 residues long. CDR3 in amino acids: CASSQDRASGTMRETQYF. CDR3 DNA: TGTGCCAGCAGCCAAGATCGTGCTAGCGGAACAATGAGGGAGACCCAGTACTTC.

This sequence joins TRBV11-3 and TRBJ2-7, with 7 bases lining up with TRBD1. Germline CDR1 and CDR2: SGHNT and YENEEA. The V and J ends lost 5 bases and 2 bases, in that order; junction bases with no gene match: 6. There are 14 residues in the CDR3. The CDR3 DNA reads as TGTGCCAGCAGCGTAACAGGGGCGGCCTACGAGCAGTACTTC. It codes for CASSVTGAAYEQYF.

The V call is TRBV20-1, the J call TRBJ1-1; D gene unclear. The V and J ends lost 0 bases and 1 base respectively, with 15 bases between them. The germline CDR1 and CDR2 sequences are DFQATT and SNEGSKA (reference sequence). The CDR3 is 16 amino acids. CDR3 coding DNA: TGCAGTGCTAGAGATCCGCATGTGGTAGGGAACACTGAAGCTTTCTTT. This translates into CSARDPHVVGNTEAFF.

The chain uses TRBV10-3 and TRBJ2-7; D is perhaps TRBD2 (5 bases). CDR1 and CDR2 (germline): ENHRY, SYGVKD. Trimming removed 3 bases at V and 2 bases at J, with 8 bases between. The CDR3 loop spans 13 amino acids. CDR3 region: CAISEGSPYEQYF. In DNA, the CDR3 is TGTGCCATCAGTGAAGGGAGTCCCTACGAGCAGTACTTC.

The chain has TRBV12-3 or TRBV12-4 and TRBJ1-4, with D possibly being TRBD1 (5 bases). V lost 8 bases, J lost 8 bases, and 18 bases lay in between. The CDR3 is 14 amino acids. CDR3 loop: CASLLTASGEKLFF. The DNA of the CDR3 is TGTGCCAGCTTATTGACAGCTTCAGGGGAAAAACTGTTTTTT.

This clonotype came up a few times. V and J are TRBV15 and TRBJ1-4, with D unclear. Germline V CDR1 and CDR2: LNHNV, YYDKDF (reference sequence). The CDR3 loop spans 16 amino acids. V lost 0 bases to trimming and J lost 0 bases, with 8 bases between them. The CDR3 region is CATSRDTPATNEKLFF. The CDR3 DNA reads TGTGCCACCAGCAGAGATACCCCAGCAACTAATGAAAAACTGTTTTTT.

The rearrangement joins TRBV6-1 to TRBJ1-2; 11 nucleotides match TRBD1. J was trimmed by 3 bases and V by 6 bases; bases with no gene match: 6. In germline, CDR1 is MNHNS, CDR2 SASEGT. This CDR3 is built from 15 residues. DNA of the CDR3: TGTGCCAGCAGGATGGACAGGGGGCCTTACTATGGCTACACCTTC. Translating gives CASRMDRGPYYGYTF.

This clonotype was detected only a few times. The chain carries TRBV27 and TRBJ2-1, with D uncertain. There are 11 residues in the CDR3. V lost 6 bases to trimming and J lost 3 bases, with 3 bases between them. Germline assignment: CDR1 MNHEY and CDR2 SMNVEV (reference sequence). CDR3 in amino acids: CASSHYNEQFF. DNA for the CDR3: TGTGCCAGCAGCCACTACAATGAGCAGTTCTTC.

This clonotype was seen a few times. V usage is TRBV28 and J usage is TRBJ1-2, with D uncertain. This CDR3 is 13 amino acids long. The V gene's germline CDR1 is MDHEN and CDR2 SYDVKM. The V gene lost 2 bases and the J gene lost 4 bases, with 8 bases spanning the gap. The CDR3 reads CASSLEGFYGYTF. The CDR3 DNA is TGTGCCAGCAGTTTAGAGGGCTTCTATGGCTACACCTTC.

As DNA, the CDR3 is TGTGCCAGCCAAACTTCGAGCTCCTACAATGAGCAGTTCTTC. It yields the protein CASQTSSSYNEQFF. The chain is built from TRBV2 and TRBJ2-1; D is unclear. The germline V and J ends were trimmed by 8 bases and 0 bases, with 11 bases remaining between them. The CDR3 sequence is 14 residues long. CDR1 is SNHLY, CDR2 FYNNEI, per germline. Full variable domain (rest looked up from reference TRBV2 and TRBJ2-1): EPEVTQTPSHQVTQMGQEVILRCVPISNHLYFYWYRQILGQKVEFLVSFYNNEISEKSEIFDDQFSVERPDGSNFTLKIRSTKLEDSAMYFCASQTSSSYNEQFFGPGTRLTVL.

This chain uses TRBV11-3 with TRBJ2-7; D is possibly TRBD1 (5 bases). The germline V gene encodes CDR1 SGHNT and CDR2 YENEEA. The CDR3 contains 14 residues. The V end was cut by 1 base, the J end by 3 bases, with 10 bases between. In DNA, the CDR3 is TGTGCCAGCAGCTTAGCTCGCAGGGACTACGAGCAGTACTTC. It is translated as CASSLARRDYEQYF.

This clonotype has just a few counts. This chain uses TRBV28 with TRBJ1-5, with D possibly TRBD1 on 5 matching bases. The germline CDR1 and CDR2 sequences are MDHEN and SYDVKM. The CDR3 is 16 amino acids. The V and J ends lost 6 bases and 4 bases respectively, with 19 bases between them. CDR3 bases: TGTGCCAGCAGCCCCTGGGGGAGGGGTCATAATCAGCCCCAGCATTTT. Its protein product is CASSPWGRGHNQPQHF.

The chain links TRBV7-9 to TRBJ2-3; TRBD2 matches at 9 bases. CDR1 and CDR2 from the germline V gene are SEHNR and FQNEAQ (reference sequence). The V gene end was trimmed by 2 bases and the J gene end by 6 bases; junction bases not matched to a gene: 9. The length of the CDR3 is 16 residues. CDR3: CASSLNPASGIDTQYF. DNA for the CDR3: TGTGCCAGCAGCTTAAATCCCGCTAGCGGGATTGATACGCAGTATTTT.

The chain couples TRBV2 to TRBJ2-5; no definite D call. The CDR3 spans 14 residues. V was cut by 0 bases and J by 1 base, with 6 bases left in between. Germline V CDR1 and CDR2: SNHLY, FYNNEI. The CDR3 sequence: CASSEARLQETQYF. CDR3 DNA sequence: TGTGCCAGCAGTGAAGCCCGGCTCCAAGAGACCCAGTACTTC. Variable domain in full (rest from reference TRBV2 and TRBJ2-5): EPEVTQTPSHQVTQMGQEVILRCVPISNHLYFYWYRQILGQKVEFLVSFYNNEISEKSEIFDDQFSVERPDGSNFTLKIRSTKLEDSAMYFCASSEARLQETQYFGPGTRLLVL.

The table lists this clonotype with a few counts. The CDR3 DNA follows: TGTGCCAGCAGCTTAGTATCCGGGAGTTACACCGGGGAGCTGTTTTTT. Its protein product is CASSLVSGSYTGELFF. The rearrangement uses TRBV11-2 and TRBJ2-2; TRBD2 is a possible D gene (6 bases). The V gene's germline CDR1 is SGHAT and CDR2 FQNNGV. Trimming shortened V by 1 base and J by 3 bases, and 12 bases separated the two germline ends. The CDR3 runs to 16 residues. The whole variable domain, remainder taken from reference TRBV11-2 and TRBJ2-2, is EAGVAQSPRYKIIEKRQSVAFWCNPISGHATLYWYQQILGQGPKLLIQFQNNGVVDDSQLPKDRFSAERLKGVDSTLKIQPAKLEDSAVYLCASSLVSGSYTGELFFGEGSRLTVL.

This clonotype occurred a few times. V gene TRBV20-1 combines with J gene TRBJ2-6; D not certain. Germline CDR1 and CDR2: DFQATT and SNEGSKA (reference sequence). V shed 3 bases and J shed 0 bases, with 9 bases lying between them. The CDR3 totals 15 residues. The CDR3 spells CSASRSNSGANVLTF. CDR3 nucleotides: TGCAGTGCTAGCCGGTCTAACTCTGGGGCCAACGTCCTGACTTTC.

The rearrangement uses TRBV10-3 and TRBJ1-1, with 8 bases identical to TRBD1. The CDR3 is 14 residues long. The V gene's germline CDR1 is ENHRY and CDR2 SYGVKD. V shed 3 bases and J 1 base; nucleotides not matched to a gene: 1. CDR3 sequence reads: CAISEGQGNTEAFF. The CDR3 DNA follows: TGTGCCATCAGTGAAGGACAGGGGAACACTGAAGCTTTCTTT.

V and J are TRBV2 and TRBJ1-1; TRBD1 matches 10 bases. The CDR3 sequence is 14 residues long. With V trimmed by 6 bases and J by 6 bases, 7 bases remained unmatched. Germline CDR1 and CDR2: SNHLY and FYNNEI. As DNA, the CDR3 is TGTGCCAGCAGCAGACAGGGGGCAGTTTCTGAAGCTTTCTTT. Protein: CASSRQGAVSEAFF.

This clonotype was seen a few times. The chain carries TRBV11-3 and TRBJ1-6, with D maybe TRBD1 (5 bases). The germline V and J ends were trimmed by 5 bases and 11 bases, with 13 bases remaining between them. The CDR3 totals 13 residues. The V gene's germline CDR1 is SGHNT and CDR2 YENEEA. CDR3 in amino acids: CASSAGPGAPLHF. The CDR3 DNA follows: TGTGCCAGCAGCGCGGGACCTGGCGCACCCCTCCACTTT.

CDR3 region: CASSSLPREGRDTQYF. CDR3 coding DNA: TGTGCCAGCAGTTCCCTTCCGCGGGAGGGCCGGGATACGCAGTATTTT. The chain joins TRBV28 to TRBJ2-3; 9 nucleotides line up with TRBD2. Germline CDR1 MDHEN, CDR2 SYDVKM. CDR3 length: 16 residues. V lost 4 bases, J lost 6 bases, and 11 bases stayed unmatched.